Each of the 6 T cell receptor beta chains below was sequenced from the same sample in a study of immune evolution from preneoplasia to lung adenocarcinoma. Clones were sequenced by immunoSEQ multiplex PCR, and TCRdb holds only the in-frame ones, with some missing. The sample comprises 7,700 or so clones, around 82% of which are singletons, and 7.2% rests with the top ten. Sample: FFPE adjacent normal lung tissue. The receptor set was obtained from an older person with lung adenocarcinoma.

The chain uses TRBV6-1 and TRBJ1-2; 9 nucleotides agree with TRBD1. V was clipped by 2 bases and J by 1 base; unmatched bases: 5. The CDR3 spans 16 residues. Looked up from germline, CDR1 is MNHNS and CDR2 is SASEGT. The CDR3 DNA reads as TGTGCCAGCAGTGAAAGGCCGGGACAGGGTAACTATGGCTACACCTTC. Protein sequence: CASSERPGQGNYGYTF.

The chain couples TRBV27 to TRBJ2-1; 9 positions agree with TRBD2. This CDR3 has 15 residues. With V trimmed by 4 bases and J by 5 bases, 6 bases remained unmatched. Germline CDR1 and CDR2: MNHEY and SMNVEV (reference sequence). The CDR3 nucleotides read TGTGCCAGCAGTTCACCAGCGGGGGGAAACAATGAGCAGTTCTTC. It codes for CASSSPAGGNNEQFF.

The chain uses TRBV11-2 and TRBJ1-2, with TRBD1 matching 9 bases. V shed 5 bases, J shed 5 bases, and the junction held 12 bases outside the gene matches. This CDR3 region has 16 residues. Germline CDR1 and CDR2: SGHAT and FQNNGV. This chain's CDR3 is CASSIHRDRVFYGYTF. The CDR3 DNA reads as TGTGCCAGCAGCATCCACCGGGACAGGGTTTTTTATGGCTACACCTTC.

The rearrangement links TRBV6-4 to TRBJ2-4; TRBD1 might be the D (6 bases). The germline V and J ends were trimmed by 7 bases and 1 base, with 26 bases remaining between them. The CDR3 loop spans 19 amino acids. Germline V gives CDR1 MRHNA, CDR2 SNTAGT. The CDR3 coding sequence is TGTGCCAGCACACGTACCGAAATCGGGACATTAAGGGCCAAAAACATTCAGTACTTC. It codes for CASTRTEIGTLRAKNIQYF.

The CDR3: CASSETPGTSSDTQYF. DNA for the CDR3: TGTGCCAGCAGCGAGACCCCCGGGACTAGTTCCGATACGCAGTATTTT. The gene calls are TRBV9 and TRBJ2-3; 8 bases agree with TRBD2. This CDR3 spans 16 amino acids. The germline V gene encodes CDR1 SGDLS and CDR2 YYNGEE. J lost 6 bases, V lost 3 bases, and 12 bases had no gene match.

This sequence joins TRBV18 and TRBJ2-7; 7 nucleotides match TRBD1. Germline CDR1 is KGHSH and CDR2 is LQKENI. The V and J ends lost 5 bases and 6 bases, in that order; junction bases with no gene match: 4. The length of the CDR3 is 12 residues. The CDR3 here is CASSAQGTEQYF. In DNA form, the CDR3 reads TGTGCCAGCTCAGCACAGGGGACCGAGCAGTACTTC.